This entry describes one T cell receptor (beta chain). Antigen unknown. This specimen belongs to a study of CXCR3-negative and CXCR3-positive naive CD8 T cells. Researchers prepared the TRB cDNA libraries using 5' RACE with UMI labels. TCRdb reanalyzed the 5' RACE reads and collapses them to one entry per CDR3 protein, without DNA. Its clone listing holds 150,000 to 180,000 distinct CDR3 sequences. The CDR3 extends over 16 amino acids. Whole-study findings and limits: Cryopreserved PBMCs had partly decreased CXCR3 expression; fresh PBMCs were used in most assays. Similarly elevated diversity marked both naive subsets, with memory CD8+ cells showing far lower diversity. TRB CDR3 hydrophobicity was greater in CXCR3-positive naive cells than in CXCR3-negative naive cells. Naive CXCR3-negative and CXCR3-positive cells had similar TRBV-TRBJ usage; memory differed.

The sequencing sample was made of naive CXCR3+ CD8+ T cells from blood. As for subset: CD45RO-CCR7+CD27+CD95- naive CD8+ T cells expressing CXCR3 (TNR3+). This TCR came from a human donor in good health. Some clones in this sample may be carry-over from other donors' samples. V usage is TRBV21-1 and J usage is TRBJ1-5. TRBV21-1 is listed as a pseudogene. The CDR3 reads CASSKSVRDSNQPQHF.